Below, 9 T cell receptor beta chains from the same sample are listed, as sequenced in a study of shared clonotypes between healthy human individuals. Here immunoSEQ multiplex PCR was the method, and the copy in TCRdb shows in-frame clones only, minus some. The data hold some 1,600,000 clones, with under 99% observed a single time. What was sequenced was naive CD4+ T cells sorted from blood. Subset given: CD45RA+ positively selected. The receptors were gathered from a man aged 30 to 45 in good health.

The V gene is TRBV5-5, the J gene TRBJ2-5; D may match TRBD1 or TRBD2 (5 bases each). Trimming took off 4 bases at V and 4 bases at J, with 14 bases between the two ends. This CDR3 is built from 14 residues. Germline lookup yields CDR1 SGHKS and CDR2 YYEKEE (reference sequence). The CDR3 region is CASSPLDSGETQYF. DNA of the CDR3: TGTGCCAGCAGCCCCCTCGACAGCGGAGAGACCCAGTACTTC.

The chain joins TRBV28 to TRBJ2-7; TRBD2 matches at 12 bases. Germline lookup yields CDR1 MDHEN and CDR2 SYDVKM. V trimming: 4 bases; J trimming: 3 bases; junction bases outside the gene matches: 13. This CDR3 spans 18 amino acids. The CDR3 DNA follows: TGTGCCAGCAGTTCCCAAAAACTAGCGGGAGGACCCAACTACGAGCAGTACTTC. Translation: CASSSQKLAGGPNYEQYF.

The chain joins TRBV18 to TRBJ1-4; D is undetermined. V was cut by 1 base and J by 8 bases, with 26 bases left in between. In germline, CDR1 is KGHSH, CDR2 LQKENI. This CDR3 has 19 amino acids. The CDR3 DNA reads TGTGCCAGCTCACCACGGATATTAGAGCGGCCAGTCGTTGAGGAAAAACTGTTTTTT. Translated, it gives CASSPRILERPVVEEKLFF.

The CDR3 sequence: CASSEGSITDTQYF. For the CDR3, the DNA is TGTGCCAGCAGTGAAGGCAGCATCACAGATACGCAGTATTTT. This chain connects TRBV2 to TRBJ2-3; no firm D call. Trimming pared 1 base from V and 2 bases from J, leaving 7 bases between. The CDR3 spans 14 residues. Germline V lookup: CDR1 SNHLY, CDR2 FYNNEI.

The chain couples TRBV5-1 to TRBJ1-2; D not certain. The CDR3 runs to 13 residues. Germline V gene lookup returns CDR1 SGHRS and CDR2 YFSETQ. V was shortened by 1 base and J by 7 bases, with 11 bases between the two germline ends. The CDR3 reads CASSLTWLSGYTF. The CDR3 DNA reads TGCGCCAGCAGCTTGACGTGGCTGAGTGGCTACACCTTC. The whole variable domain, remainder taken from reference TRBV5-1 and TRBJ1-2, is KAGVTQTPRYLIKTRGQQVTLSCSPISGHRSVSWYQQTPGQGLQFLFEYFSETQRNKGNFPGRFSGRQFSNSRSEMNVSTLELGDSALYLCASSLTWLSGYTFGSGTRLTVV.

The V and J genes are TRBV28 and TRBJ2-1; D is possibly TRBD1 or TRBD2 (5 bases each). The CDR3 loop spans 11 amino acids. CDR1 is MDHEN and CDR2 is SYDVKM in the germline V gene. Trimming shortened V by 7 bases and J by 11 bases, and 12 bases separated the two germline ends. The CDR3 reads CASIGDHQQFF. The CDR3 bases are TGTGCCAGCATCGGGGACCACCAGCAGTTCTTC.

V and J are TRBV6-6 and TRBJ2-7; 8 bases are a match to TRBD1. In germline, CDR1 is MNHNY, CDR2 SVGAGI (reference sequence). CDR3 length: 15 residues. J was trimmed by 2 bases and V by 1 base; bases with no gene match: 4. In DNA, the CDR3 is TGTGCCAGCAGTTACTACCAGGGGGCCGCCTACGAGCAGTACTTC. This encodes CASSYYQGAAYEQYF.

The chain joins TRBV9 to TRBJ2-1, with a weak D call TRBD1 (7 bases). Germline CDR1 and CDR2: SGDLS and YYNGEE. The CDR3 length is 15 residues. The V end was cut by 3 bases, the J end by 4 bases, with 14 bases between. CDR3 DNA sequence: TGTGCCAGCAGCGCCCAGGGGGGAGGATACAATGAGCAGTTCTTC. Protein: CASSAQGGGYNEQFF.

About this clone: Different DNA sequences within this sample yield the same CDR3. The CDR3 is CASSESRVSYEQYF. In DNA, the CDR3 is TGCGCCAGCAGTGAGTCCAGGGTCTCCTACGAGCAGTACTTC. The chain recombines TRBV10-2 with TRBJ2-7; TRBD1 is a possible D gene (5 bases). Germline-derived CDR1 and CDR2 are WSHSY and SAAADI. V was shortened by 0 bases and J by 0 bases, with 6 bases between the two germline ends. The CDR3 contains 14 residues.